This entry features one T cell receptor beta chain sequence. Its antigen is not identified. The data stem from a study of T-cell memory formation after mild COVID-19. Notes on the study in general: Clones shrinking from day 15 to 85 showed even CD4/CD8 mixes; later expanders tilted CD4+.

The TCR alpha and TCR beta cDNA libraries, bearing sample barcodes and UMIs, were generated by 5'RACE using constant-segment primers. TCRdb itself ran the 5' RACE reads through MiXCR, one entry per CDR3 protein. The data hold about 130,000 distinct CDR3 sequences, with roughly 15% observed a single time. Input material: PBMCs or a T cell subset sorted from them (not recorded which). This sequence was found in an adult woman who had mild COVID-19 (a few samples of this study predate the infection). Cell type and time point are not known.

The CDR3 sequence is CASSDGSPPGQYF. CDR3 sequence (DNA): TGTGCCAGCAGTGACGGTTCCCCTCCAGGCCAGTACTTC. The chain recombines TRBV25-1 with TRBJ2-4; D is uncertain. The length of the CDR3 is 13 residues. V lost 3 bases and J lost 13, with 16 bases in between. Germline CDR1 reads MGHDK; CDR2 reads SYGVNS.